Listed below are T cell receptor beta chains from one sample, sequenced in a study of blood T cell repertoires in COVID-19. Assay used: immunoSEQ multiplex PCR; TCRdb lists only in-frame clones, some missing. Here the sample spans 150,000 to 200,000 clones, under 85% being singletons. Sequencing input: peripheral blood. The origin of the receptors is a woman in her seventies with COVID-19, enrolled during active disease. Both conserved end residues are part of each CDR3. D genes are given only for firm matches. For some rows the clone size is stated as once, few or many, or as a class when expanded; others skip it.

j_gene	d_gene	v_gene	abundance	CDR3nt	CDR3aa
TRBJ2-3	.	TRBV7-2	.	TGTGCCAGCAGCGCGGTTAAGCGAGGAGATACGCAGTATTTT	CASSAVKRGDTQYF
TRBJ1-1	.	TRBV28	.	TGTGCCAGCAGCCCTACCGTAAACACTGAAGCTTTCTTT	CASSPTVNTEAFF
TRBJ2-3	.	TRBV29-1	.	TGCAGCGTCGGGACTAGCACAGATACGCAGTATTTT	CSVGTSTDTQYF
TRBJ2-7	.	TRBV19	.	TGTGCCAGTAGGCGTACAGGGGGGGAGTACGAGCAGTACTTC	CASRRTGGEYEQYF
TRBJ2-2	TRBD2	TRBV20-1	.	TGCAGTGCTAGTTTTACCGGGAGGGGTACCGGGGAGCTGTTTTTT	CSASFTGRGTGELFF
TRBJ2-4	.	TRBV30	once	TGTGCCTGGCATTCGAGGGCCAAAAACATTCAGTACTTC	CAWHSRAKNIQYF
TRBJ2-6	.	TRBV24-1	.	TGTGCCACCAGTGGGGCCGACTCTGGGGCCAACGTCCTGACTTTC	CATSGADSGANVLTF
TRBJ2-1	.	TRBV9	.	TGTGCCAGCAGCTTTAGCGTGAAGCCCTACAATGAGCAGTTCTTC	CASSFSVKPYNEQFF
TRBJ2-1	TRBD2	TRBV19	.	TGTGCCAGTAGCCGGGACTACCGCGGCGATGAGCAGTTCTTC	CASSRDYRGDEQFF
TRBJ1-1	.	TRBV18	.	TGTGCCAGCTCCCGGACAGACATGAACACTGAAGCTTTCTTT	CASSRTDMNTEAFF
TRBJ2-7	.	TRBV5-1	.	TGCGCCAGCAGCAAAGAGGGCTACGAGCAGTACTTC	CASSKEGYEQYF
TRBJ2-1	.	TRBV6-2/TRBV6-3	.	TGTGCCAGCAGTTATCGGGGGAATGAGCAGTTCTTC	CASSYRGNEQFF
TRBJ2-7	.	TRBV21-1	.	TGTGCCAGCAGCAAGTTCCATTGCAGGGTGCACGAATACGAGCAGTACTTC	CASSKFHCRVHEYEQYF
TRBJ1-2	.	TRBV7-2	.	TGTGCCAGCAGCTTAGCGTCAGCGAAGCATGGCTACACCTTC	CASSLASAKHGYTF
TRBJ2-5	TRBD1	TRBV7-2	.	TGTGCCAGCAGCACCAACAGGGGAAGGGAAGAGACCCAGTACTTC	CASSTNRGREETQYF
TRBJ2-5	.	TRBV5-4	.	TGTGCCAGCACCCCCAGGGGGGAGTCGGAGACCCAGTACTTC	CASTPRGESETQYF
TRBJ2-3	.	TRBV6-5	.	TGTGCCAGCAGTCCGGGAGATGGCACAGATACGCAGTATTTT	CASSPGDGTDTQYF
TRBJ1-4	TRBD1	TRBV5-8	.	TGTGCCAGCAGCCGTGGACAGGGGATTAATGAAAAACTGTTTTTT	CASSRGQGINEKLFF
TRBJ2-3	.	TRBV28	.	TGTGCCAGCACTCCGACGGGACTGGATACGCAGTATTTT	CASTPTGLDTQYF
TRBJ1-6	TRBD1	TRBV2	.	TGTGCCAGCAGCTTGCTGGGACAGCCCACAACCCTCCACTTT	CASSLLGQPTTLHF
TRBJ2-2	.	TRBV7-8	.	TGTGCCAGCAGCCCTCGAGCGGGTACGAACACCGGGGAGCTGTTTTTT	CASSPRAGTNTGELFF
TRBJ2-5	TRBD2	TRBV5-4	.	TGTGCCAGCAGCCCCACTAGCGGGAGTCCTGTAGTTGAGACCCAGTACTTC	CASSPTSGSPVVETQYF
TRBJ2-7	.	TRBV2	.	TGTGCCAGCAGTGGAGAGTCAAGCCTCATCTCCGAGCAGTACTTC	CASSGESSLISEQYF
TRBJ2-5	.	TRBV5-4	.	TGTGCCAGCAGCTCGGATAGGCGAGGAGAGACCCAGTACTTC	CASSSDRRGETQYF
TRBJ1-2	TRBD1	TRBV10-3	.	TGTGCCATCAGTGCCGGGACAGGTGACTATGGCTACACCTTC	CAISAGTGDYGYTF
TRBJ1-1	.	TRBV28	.	TGTGCCAGCACCAACTTCGGGGTATTCACTGAAGCTTTCTTT	CASTNFGVFTEAFF
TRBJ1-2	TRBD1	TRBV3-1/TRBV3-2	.	TGTGCCAGCAGCCAAGAACAGGGGGTCGGCTACACCTTC	CASSQEQGVGYTF
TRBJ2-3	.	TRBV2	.	TGTGCCAGCAGGGGTCTTGGGCCTCCTACGCAGTATTTT	CASRGLGPPTQYF
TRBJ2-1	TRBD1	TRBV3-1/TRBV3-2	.	TGTGCCAGCAGCCAATCGTCAGGGGGCGATTACAATGAGCAGTTCTTC	CASSQSSGGDYNEQFF
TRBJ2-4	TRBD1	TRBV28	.	TGTGCCAGCAGTCAGATTACAGGGGGCACAAAAAACATTCAGTACTTC	CASSQITGGTKNIQYF
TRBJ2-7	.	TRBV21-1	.	TGTGCCAGCAGCAGTGGACATAGGTACGAGCAGTACTTC	CASSSGHRYEQYF
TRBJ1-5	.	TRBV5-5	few	TGTGCCAGCAGCTTCCGGGCCCAGAGAGGGCAGCCCCAGCATTTT	CASSFRAQRGQPQHF